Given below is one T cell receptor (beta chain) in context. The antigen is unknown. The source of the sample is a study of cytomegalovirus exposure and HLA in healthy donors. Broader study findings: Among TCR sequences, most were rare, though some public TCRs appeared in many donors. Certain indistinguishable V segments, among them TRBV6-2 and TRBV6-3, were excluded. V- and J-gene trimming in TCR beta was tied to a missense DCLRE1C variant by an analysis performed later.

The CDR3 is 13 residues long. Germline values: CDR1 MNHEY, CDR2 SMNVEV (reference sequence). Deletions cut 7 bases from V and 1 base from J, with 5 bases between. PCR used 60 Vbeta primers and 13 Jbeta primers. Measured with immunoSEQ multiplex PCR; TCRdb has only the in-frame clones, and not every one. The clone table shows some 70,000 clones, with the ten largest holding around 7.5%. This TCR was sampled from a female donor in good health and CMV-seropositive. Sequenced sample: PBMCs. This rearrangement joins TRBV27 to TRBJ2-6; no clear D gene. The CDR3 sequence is CASTPSGANVLTF. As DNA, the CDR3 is TGTGCCAGCACCCCTTCTGGGGCCAACGTCCTGACTTTC.